The following is a T cell receptor (beta chain) sequence with its context. No cognate antigen has been identified for it. Within one base of it there is no much larger clone, and no base qualities were kept. For CDR1 and CDR2, the germline V gene lists MNHNS and SASEGT. Trimming takes 6 bases from V and 3 bases from J, and the germline ends sit 6 bases apart. The cysteine opens and the phenylalanine closes a CDR3 of 12 amino acids. Kept here is only the CDR3 DNA, which spans 36 bases and is read in frame from base 1. The sample originates from a study of a mutant IDH1 vaccine in newly diagnosed glioma (dated by TCRdb to the early 2020s). Regarding the complete study: Vaccination began 4-6 weeks after radiotherapy alone, or alongside temozolomide cycles in the chemotherapy-containing groups. Peripheral blood was drawn at six visits: V03 (baseline), V05, V07, V10, V12 and V13. Of the roughly 34 treated patients, 62.5% were male and about 40% were female, and a mean age of roughly 40 years was recorded. The week-35 safety follow-up was designated visit V12, and the week-47 end of study was designated visit V13. For exploratory analyses, longitudinal TCRB deep sequencing was carried out in 25 treated patients wherever samples were available. Prior to enrollment, patients had been given standard therapy consisting of radiotherapy alone, temozolomide alone, or radiochemotherapy with temozolomide, with the combination given to most patients.

The meaning of the sample's time point label: week 47, end of study. Each vaccine dose, consisting of 300 ug of a 20-mer mutant IDH1 peptide in Montanide, was administered subcutaneously with topical imiquimod. Patients received eight vaccinations in weeks 1, 3, 5, 7, 11, 15, 19 and 23, corresponding to visits V03 through V10. Newly diagnosed WHO grade 3 or 4 IDH1-mutant astrocytomas showing loss of nuclear ATRX were present in the donors. The samples were drawn from NOA16, a multicentre, single-arm, open-label phase I trial in Germany that tested a mutant IDH1 peptide vaccine in humans for the first time. Genomic DNA for TCRB sequencing was isolated from EDTA blood with the DNeasy Blood and Tissue Kit. The library was produced with the immunoSEQ multiplex PCR assay. The hsTCRB Kit was used according to the manufacturer's protocol to amplify rearranged TCR beta chain sequences. An Illumina MiSeq was used to sequence the TCRB libraries. The study's processing was this. Demultiplexing, trimming and gene mapping were performed with the kit vendor's proprietary platform. Not all clones reach the TCRdb copy of this immuneACCESS table, which keeps in-frame sequences only. Checked studies attribute under half of the gap to unresolved V genes and leave the rest unexplained. V, J and clone size reflect that table, while D and trimming were determined from the DNA. The table for this sample lists about 31,000 clones; around 90% of them were counted only once. 4.5% to 5.5% of the sample is taken by the ten largest.

Here is what the overall study found, with its caveats: Pseudoprogression seemed to be unrelated to changes in the top peripheral T cell clonotypes found by TCRB sequencing. Selection of PBMC samples for TCRB deep sequencing was based on availability. Immune responses induced by the vaccine were seen in over 90% of patients across multiple MHC alleles. The authors stated that sample limitations prevented analyses of patient blood samples from being reproduced.

The source is a woman in her thirties or forties with glioma. The chain is assembled from TRBV6-1 and TRBJ2-1; the D gene is unclear. Specimen: PBMCs, collected from a glioma patient whose treatment included an IDH1 peptide vaccine. The DNA is as follows: TGTGCCAGCAGCCCGATCTACAATGAGCAGTTCTTC. The encoded protein is CASSPIYNEQFF.